The table lists the clone carrying this T cell receptor (beta chain) with a few counts. Its specificity is not known. Each CDR3 protein is one row after TCRdb ran MiXCR on the 5' RACE reads. The sample has 400,000 to 450,000 distinct CDR3 sequences, more than 15% seen once. The record originates from a study of CD8 T cells in ankylosing spondylitis. Study-wide results and limits: Some motif variants were previously reported in reactive arthritis synovial fluid and blood. Relatively rare in peripheral blood, disease-linked clones were also CD8+. Characteristic, it appeared, of ankylosing spondylitis blood was a TCR beta motif of eight highly homologous variants. From matched ankylosing spondylitis synovial fluid, disease-linked clones were reportedly recovered at significantly enriched levels.

The junction had 12 bases not matched to a gene; V was cut back by 5 bases and J by 0 bases. The CDR3 extends over 19 amino acids. Germline V gene sequence: CDR1 MRHNA, CDR2 SNTAGT. This TCR derives from a male donor with ankylosing spondylitis. This chain joins TRBV6-4 and TRBJ2-6; 8 nucleotides align to TRBD1. Sequencing was performed on blood, either unsorted or a sorted T cell fraction (not recorded which). The CDR3 loop is CASSLNRDRTSSGANVLTF. The CDR3 DNA is TGTGCCAGCAGTCTAAACCGGGACAGGACTTCCTCTGGGGCCAACGTCCTGACTTTC.